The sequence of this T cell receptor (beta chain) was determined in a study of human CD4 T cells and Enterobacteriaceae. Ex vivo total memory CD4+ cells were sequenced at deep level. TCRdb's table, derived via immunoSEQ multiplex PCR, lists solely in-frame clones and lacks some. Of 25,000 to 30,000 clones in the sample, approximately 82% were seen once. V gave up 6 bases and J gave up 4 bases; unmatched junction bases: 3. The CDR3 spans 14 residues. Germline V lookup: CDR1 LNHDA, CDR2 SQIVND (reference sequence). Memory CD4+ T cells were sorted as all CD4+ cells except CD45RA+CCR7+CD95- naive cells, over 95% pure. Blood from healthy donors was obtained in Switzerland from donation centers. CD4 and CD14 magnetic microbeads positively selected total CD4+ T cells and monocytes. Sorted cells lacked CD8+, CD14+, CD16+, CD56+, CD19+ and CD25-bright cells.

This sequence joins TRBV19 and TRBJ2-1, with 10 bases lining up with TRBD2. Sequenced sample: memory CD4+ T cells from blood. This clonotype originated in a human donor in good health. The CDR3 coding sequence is TGTGCCAGTAGGGCTAGCGGGAGTTACAATGAGCAGTTCTTC. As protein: CASRASGSYNEQFF.